This T cell receptor (beta chain) was profiled in a study of cytomegalovirus exposure and HLA in healthy donors. This clone was detected once. PCR used 60 Vbeta primers and 13 Jbeta primers. The method was immunoSEQ multiplex PCR; TCRdb's version includes in-frame clones alone and lacks a portion of them. The sample shows 150,000 to 200,000 clones, roughly 85% of them seen only once. The CDR3 loop spans 16 amino acids. Germline CDR1 is LGHNT and CDR2 is FRNRAP. V lost 3 bases to trimming and J lost 1 base, with 13 bases between them. The rearrangement links TRBV12-5 to TRBJ2-4; tentatively, D is TRBD2 (6 bases). The specimen was PBMCs. The TCR sequence derives from a man aged 18 to 29 in good health and CMV-seropositive. CDR3 nucleotide sequence: TGTGCTAGTGGTTTTGCCGGGGAGGTGGCCAAAAACATTCAGTACTTC. Translated: CASGFAGEVAKNIQYF.